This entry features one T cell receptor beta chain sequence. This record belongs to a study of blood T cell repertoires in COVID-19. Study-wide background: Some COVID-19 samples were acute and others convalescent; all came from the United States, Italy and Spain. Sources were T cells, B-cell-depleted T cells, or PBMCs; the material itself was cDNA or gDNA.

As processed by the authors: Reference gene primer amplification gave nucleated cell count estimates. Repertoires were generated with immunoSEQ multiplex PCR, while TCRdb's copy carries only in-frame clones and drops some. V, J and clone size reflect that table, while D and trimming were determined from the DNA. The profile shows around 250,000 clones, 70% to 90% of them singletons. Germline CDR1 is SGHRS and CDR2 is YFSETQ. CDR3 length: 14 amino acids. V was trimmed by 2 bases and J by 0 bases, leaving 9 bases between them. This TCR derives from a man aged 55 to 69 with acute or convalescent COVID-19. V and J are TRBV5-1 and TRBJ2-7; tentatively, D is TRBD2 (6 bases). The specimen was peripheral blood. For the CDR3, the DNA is TGCGCCAGCAGCTTAGCGGGCAACTCCTACGAGCAGTACTTC. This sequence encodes CASSLAGNSYEQYF.